These T cell receptor beta chains were read from a single sample in a study of T cells after posttransplantation cyclophosphamide. The method was immunoSEQ multiplex PCR; TCRdb's version includes in-frame clones alone and lacks a portion of them. The data contain about 11,000 clones, 85% to 95% of them singletons. Specimen: naive CD8+ T cells sorted from PBMCs. Receptor source: a man under 40 in good health and a related stem cell transplant donor. CDR3s include the opening cysteine and the closing phenylalanine or tryptophan. Fields, in order: J gene, D gene, V gene, clone size, CDR3 protein, CDR3 DNA. A D gene is named only where the DNA matches it firmly. Some rows have no size entry. The others give once, few or many, or a class for an expanded clone.

J gene: TRBJ2-7
D gene: TRBD2
V gene: TRBV5-4
clone size: NA
CDR3 protein: CASSLTAGGSYEQYF
CDR3 DNA: TGTGCCAGCAGCTTAACGGCGGGGGGCTCCTACGAGCAGTACTTC

J gene: TRBJ1-3
D gene: NA
V gene: TRBV10-2
clone size: few
CDR3 protein: CASSDEWSSGNTIYF
CDR3 DNA: TGCGCCAGCAGTGATGAGTGGAGCTCTGGAAACACCATATATTTT

J gene: TRBJ2-3
D gene: NA
V gene: TRBV4-1
clone size: NA
CDR3 protein: CASSQEAGHSPADTQYF
CDR3 DNA: TGCGCCAGCAGCCAAGAAGCCGGACACTCCCCGGCAGATACGCAGTATTTT

J gene: TRBJ2-3
D gene: NA
V gene: TRBV27
clone size: NA
CDR3 protein: CASSLIHSQGTTDTQYF
CDR3 DNA: TGTGCCAGCAGTTTAATTCACTCCCAGGGAACCACAGATACGCAGTATTTT

J gene: TRBJ1-5
D gene: TRBD1
V gene: TRBV7-2
clone size: NA
CDR3 protein: CASSGDRGYQPQHF
CDR3 DNA: TGTGCCAGCAGCGGGGACAGGGGGTATCAGCCCCAGCATTTT

J gene: TRBJ1-2
D gene: NA
V gene: TRBV27
clone size: once
CDR3 protein: CASSGGYGYTF
CDR3 DNA: TGTGCCAGCAGCGGGGGCTATGGCTACACCTTC

J gene: TRBJ1-2
D gene: TRBD1
V gene: TRBV19
clone size: NA
CDR3 protein: CARETGLGGGYTF
CDR3 DNA: TGTGCCAGAGAGACAGGGCTCGGCGGGGGCTACACCTTC

J gene: TRBJ2-7
D gene: NA
V gene: TRBV27
clone size: NA
CDR3 protein: CASSLRGRTYEQYF
CDR3 DNA: TGTGCCAGCAGTTTAAGGGGAAGGACCTACGAGCAGTACTTC

J gene: TRBJ2-3
D gene: TRBD1
V gene: TRBV19
clone size: once
CDR3 protein: CASNYRGTDTQYF
CDR3 DNA: TGTGCCAGTAATTACAGGGGTACAGATACGCAGTATTTT

J gene: TRBJ1-1
D gene: NA
V gene: TRBV5-1
clone size: NA
CDR3 protein: CASSSTAEVEAFF
CDR3 DNA: TGCGCCAGCAGCTCGACAGCTGAGGTTGAAGCTTTCTTT

J gene: TRBJ2-2
D gene: NA
V gene: TRBV5-1
clone size: NA
CDR3 protein: CASSSAYRGSNTGELFF
CDR3 DNA: TGCGCCAGCAGCTCTGCTTATCGCGGTTCGAACACCGGGGAGCTGTTTTTT

J gene: TRBJ2-1
D gene: TRBD2
V gene: TRBV19
clone size: NA
CDR3 protein: CASKGRGALGKSYNEQFF
CDR3 DNA: TGTGCCAGTAAGGGGCGGGGGGCCCTAGGTAAAAGCTACAATGAGCAGTTCTTC